This T cell receptor beta chain was captured in a study of identical twins. This clonotype was recorded many times. The antigen is undetermined. V shed 0 bases and J 0 bases; nucleotides not matched to a gene: 2. The CDR3 has 16 residues. Germline V gene sequence: CDR1 SGHRS, CDR2 YFSETQ. MiXCR, run by TCRdb on the 5' RACE reads, gives a single entry per CDR3 protein. Among approximately 700,000 distinct CDR3 sequences listed, 5.5% to 7.5% were seen once. Study-level points and caveats: Conclusions were drawn cross-sectionally by statistical analysis, without following the same donors.

The sequenced material came from naive T cells sorted from blood. The clonotype originates from a man aged 18 to 30 in good health. The chain couples TRBV5-1 to TRBJ2-2; TRBD2 matches 7 bases. DNA for the CDR3: TGCGCCAGCAGCTTGGCTAGCGGTTCGAACACCGGGGAGCTGTTTTTT. Translated, it gives CASSLASGSNTGELFF.